The next 30 T cell receptor beta chains were all read from a single sample in a study of blood T cell repertoires in COVID-19. Assay used: immunoSEQ multiplex PCR; TCRdb lists only in-frame clones, some missing. This sample has 55,000 to 65,000 clones, with around 87% found just once. The sample was peripheral blood. The receptors shown here come from a man aged 55-75 years with active or convalescent COVID-19.

The rearrangement uses TRBV5-5 and TRBJ2-5; 7 bases match TRBD2. There are 15 residues in the CDR3. The germline CDR1 and CDR2 sequences are SGHKS and YYEKEE (reference sequence). J lost 2 bases, V lost 2 bases, and 6 bases had no gene match. The CDR3 DNA reads TGTGCCAGCAGCTTATTAGCGGGTCAACAAGAGACCCAGTACTTC. It codes for CASSLLAGQQETQYF.

This clone was counted a few times. This chain links TRBV14 with TRBJ2-3; 8 nucleotides line up with TRBD2. V lost 6 bases and J lost 0; bases outside the gene matches: 14. Germline assignment: CDR1 SGHDN and CDR2 FVKESK. The CDR3 is 18 residues long. The CDR3 protein is CASSKTTSGTRSTDTQYF. CDR3 bases: TGTGCCAGCAGTAAAACCACTAGCGGAACAAGAAGCACAGATACGCAGTATTTT.

This clone has just one count. V gene TRBV5-5 combines with J gene TRBJ2-2; TRBD1 agrees at 8 bases. The CDR3 sequence is 15 residues long. The germline V gene encodes CDR1 SGHKS and CDR2 YYEKEE (reference sequence). V lost 4 bases and J lost 0; bases outside the gene matches: 2. CDR3 residues: CASSPTGANTGELFF. The CDR3 region has the DNA TGTGCCAGCAGCCCGACAGGGGCGAACACCGGGGAGCTGTTTTTT.

This clone appeared a few times. This rearrangement joins TRBV7-2 to TRBJ2-2, with TRBD1 as a possible D gene (5 bases). V shed 3 bases and J shed 6 bases, with 14 bases lying between them. CDR3 size: 15 residues. Per germline, CDR1 SGHTA and CDR2 FQGNSA. The CDR3 DNA reads as TGTGCCAGCAGCTTTCCGCAGGGTGGGGCCGGGGAGCTGTTTTTT. It yields the protein CASSFPQGGAGELFF.

V and J are TRBV3-1 (or the pseudogene TRBV3-2) and TRBJ1-2; D remains unclear. The CDR3 contains 13 residues. V was pared by 3 bases and J by 6 bases, with 11 bases between. The V gene's germline CDR1 is LGHDT and CDR2 YNNKEL (reference sequence). In DNA form, the CDR3 reads TGTGCCAGCAGCCAGGCCTTCGGGGATGGCTACACCTTC. Its translation: CASSQAFGDGYTF.

J is TRBJ1-1 and V is TRBV9; D is unclear. The CDR3 is made up of 15 amino acids. The V end lost 0 bases, the J end lost 0 bases, and 9 bases lay between the germline ends. In germline, CDR1 is SGDLS, CDR2 YYNGEE. CDR3 sequence (DNA): TGTGCCAGCAGCGTAGTTGGAGGTATGAACACTGAAGCTTTCTTT. Translation gives CASSVVGGMNTEAFF.

The table lists this clone with a few counts. This chain connects TRBV9 to TRBJ1-2, with D hard to call. The CDR3 loop spans 12 amino acids. Germline V gene data show CDR1 as SGDLS and CDR2 as YYNGEE. The V end was cut by 4 bases, the J end by 8 bases, with 12 bases between. The CDR3 DNA reads as TGTGCCAGCAGCCCCTCCGCGGGAGGCTACACCTTC. It translates to CASSPSAGGYTF.

CDR3 sequence reads: CASSHGQGGDSNQPQHF. The CDR3 nucleotides read TGTGCCAGCAGTCATGGACAGGGCGGAGATAGCAATCAGCCCCAGCATTTT. The rearrangement joins TRBV5-6 to TRBJ1-5, with TRBD1 matching over 8 bases. The CDR3 sequence is 17 residues long. The ends lost 5 bases at V and 0 bases at J; junction bases unmatched: 10. Germline assignment: CDR1 SGHDT and CDR2 YYEEEE.

This clone has a single count. V and J are TRBV19 and TRBJ1-4; possibly TRBD1 for D (6 bases). Germline CDR1 reads LNHDA; CDR2 reads SQIVND (reference sequence). V dropped 2 bases and J dropped 0 bases, with 10 bases sitting between them. The length of the CDR3 is 16 residues. The CDR3 loop reads CASSILGATTNEKLFF. The CDR3, as DNA: TGTGCCAGTAGTATACTGGGGGCGACAACTAATGAAAAACTGTTTTTT.

The chain couples TRBV6-4 to TRBJ2-1, with 7 bases matching TRBD1. The V gene end was trimmed by 0 bases and the J gene end by 3 bases; junction bases not matched to a gene: 11. The CDR3 consists of 18 residues. Germline V CDR1 and CDR2: MRHNA, SNTAGT. CDR3 sequence: CASSDSSGTEFNYNEQFF. The CDR3 DNA follows: TGTGCCAGCAGTGACTCGAGTGGGACAGAGTTTAACTACAATGAGCAGTTCTTC.

The rearrangement joins TRBV7-9 to TRBJ2-3; 12 bases align to TRBD2. The germline V gene has CDR1 SEHNR and CDR2 FQNEAQ (reference sequence). This CDR3 comprises 19 residues. The V and J ends lost 2 bases and 2 bases, in that order; junction bases with no gene match: 11. CDR3 region: CASSLSDGLAGGLTDTQYF. In DNA form, the CDR3 reads TGTGCCAGCAGCTTAAGCGATGGCCTAGCGGGGGGGCTCACAGATACGCAGTATTTT.

Points on this clone: Its ends do not fully match the called genes, so a read error is possible. This chain joins TRBV3-1 (or the pseudogene TRBV3-2) and TRBJ1-2, with TRBD1 matching over 8 bases. Germline CDR1 LGHDT, CDR2 YNNKEL (reference sequence). This CDR3 comprises 16 residues. The DNA of the CDR3 is TGTGCCAGCAGCCAAGGAAACCCCGGGACAGGAGTCTATAGAGCCTTC. Translating it yields CASSQGNPGTGVYRAF.

The CDR3 loop reads CASSFDRGYEQYF. The CDR3, as DNA: TGTGCCAGCAGCTTTGACAGGGGCTACGAGCAGTACTTC. The chain uses TRBV7-2 and TRBJ2-7, with 8 bases lining up with TRBD1. From germline, CDR1 is SGHTA and CDR2 FQGNSA. Trimming took 3 bases from V and 3 from J; bases not matched to a gene: 1. The CDR3 runs to 13 residues. Full variable domain (outside the CDR3, taken from reference TRBV7-2 and TRBJ2-7): GAGVSQSPSNKVTEKGKDVELRCDPISGHTALYWYRQSLGQGLEFLIYFQGNSAPDKSGLPSDRFSAERTGGSVSTLTIQRTQQEDSAVYLCASSFDRGYEQYFGPGTRLTVT.

The gene calls are TRBV11-3 and TRBJ2-1, with 7 bases lining up with TRBD2. The CDR3 consists of 14 residues. The J segment lost 4 bases and the V segment lost 1 base, leaving 1 base of the junction unmatched. Germline V gene data show CDR1 as SGHNT and CDR2 as YENEEA. This CDR3 is CASSLGGGYNEQFF. CDR3 coding DNA: TGTGCCAGCAGCTTAGGGGGAGGGTACAATGAGCAGTTCTTC.

The rearrangement joins TRBV2 to TRBJ1-6; TRBD1 might be the D (5 bases). V lost 6 bases and J lost 3, with 9 bases in between. The CDR3 is 14 amino acids. In germline, CDR1 is SNHLY, CDR2 FYNNEI. CDR3 in amino acids: CASRGQGYNSPLHF. CDR3 nucleotide sequence: TGTGCCAGCAGGGGGCAGGGCTATAATTCACCCCTCCACTTT.

The chain uses TRBV11-2 and TRBJ1-1; D gene unclear. The CDR3 is 15 amino acids. Germline lookup yields CDR1 SGHAT and CDR2 FQNNGV. Trimming stripped 3 bases from V and 1 base from J, with 12 bases between. CDR3 loop: CASSLKLTQNTEAFF. The DNA of the CDR3 is TGTGCCAGCAGCTTGAAATTGACACAGAACACTGAAGCTTTCTTT.

CDR3 loop: CASSPGQGAGAFF. In nucleotides, the CDR3 is TGCGCCAGCAGCCCAGGACAGGGTGCGGGGGCTTTCTTT. V usage is TRBV5-1 and J usage is TRBJ1-1; 8 bases are a match to TRBD1. The CDR3 is made up of 13 amino acids. The V gene's germline CDR1 is SGHRS and CDR2 YFSETQ. The V and J ends lost 4 bases and 11 bases, in that order; junction bases with no gene match: 10.

CDR3 coding DNA: TGCGCCAGCAGCCTACTAGGTCTAGATACGCAGTATTTT. Residues: CASSLLGLDTQYF. The chain has TRBV4-1 and TRBJ2-3; TRBD2 is a possible D gene (5 bases). The CDR3 spans 13 residues. The V end lost 4 bases, the J end lost 5 bases, and 10 bases lay between the germline ends. The germline CDR1 and CDR2 sequences are MGHRA and YSYEKL.

J is TRBJ1-5 and V is TRBV28; 9 positions match TRBD1. The CDR3 totals 15 residues. V shed 9 bases, J shed 4 bases, and the junction held 10 bases outside the gene matches. CDR1 and CDR2 (germline): MDHEN, SYDVKM. CDR3 coding DNA: TGTGCCAGTCTCGCCGGGACAGGGAGGAATCAGCCCCAGCATTTT. Encoded protein: CASLAGTGRNQPQHF.

The chain is built from TRBV7-9 and TRBJ1-4, with TRBD1 as a possible D gene (6 bases). The V and J ends lost 5 bases and 0 bases respectively, with 13 bases between them. The CDR3 totals 16 residues. Germline V lookup: CDR1 SEHNR, CDR2 FQNEAQ (reference sequence). The CDR3 is CASSADRKATNEKLFF. CDR3 bases: TGTGCCAGCAGCGCCGACAGGAAAGCAACTAATGAAAAACTGTTTTTT. The entire variable domain, with the rest obtained from reference TRBV7-9 and TRBJ1-4, is as follows: DTGVSQNPRHKITKRGQNVTFRCDPISEHNRLYWYRQTLGQGPEFLTYFQNEAQLEKSRLLSDRFSAERPKGSFSTLEIQRTEQGDSAMYLCASSADRKATNEKLFFGSGTQLSVL.

The V call is TRBV30, the J call TRBJ1-2; 8 bases match TRBD1. V was clipped by 2 bases and J by 8 bases; unmatched bases: 10. CDR1 is GTSNPN and CDR2 is SVGIG in the germline V gene (reference sequence). The CDR3 extends over 14 amino acids. CDR3 nucleotides: TGTGCCTGGAGTCGGGGCAGGGGGCGTCGGGGCTACACCTTC. This sequence encodes CAWSRGRGRRGYTF.

The chain is built from TRBV7-2 and TRBJ2-1; a weak D match, TRBD1 (5 bases). CDR1 is SGHTA, CDR2 FQGNSA, per germline. CDR3 size: 14 residues. The V end was cut by 1 base, the J end by 10 bases, with 14 bases between. The CDR3 reads CASSLGGPQVEQFF. The CDR3 nucleotides are TGTGCCAGCAGCTTAGGGGGCCCCCAGGTAGAGCAGTTCTTC. Full variable domain (outside the CDR3, taken from reference TRBV7-2 and TRBJ2-1): GAGVSQSPSNKVTEKGKDVELRCDPISGHTALYWYRQSLGQGLEFLIYFQGNSAPDKSGLPSDRFSAERTGGSVSTLTIQRTQQEDSAVYLCASSLGGPQVEQFFGPGTRLTVL.

This clone was recorded many times. The chain links TRBV4-2 to TRBJ1-6; TRBD1 matches 11 bases. The length of the CDR3 is 19 residues. The J segment lost 10 bases and the V segment lost 4 bases, leaving 18 bases of the junction unmatched. The germline V gene encodes CDR1 LGHNA and CDR2 YNFKEQ. In nucleotides, the CDR3 is TGTGCCAGCAGCCCAACGGACAGGGGGCCCCGGGCAGGGAGCTCACCCCTCCACTTT. This gives the protein CASSPTDRGPRAGSSPLHF.

The chain uses TRBV30 and TRBJ2-3; TRBD1 might be the D (5 bases). The V end lost 3 bases, the J end lost 0 bases, and 10 bases lay between the germline ends. Germline V lookup: CDR1 GTSNPN, CDR2 SVGIG (reference sequence). The CDR3 consists of 14 residues. CDR3 coding DNA: TGTGCCTGGAGCGGCGACAGAAGCACAGATACGCAGTATTTT. Protein product: CAWSGDRSTDTQYF.

This CDR3 is CATSRKLAGGPRDTQYF. The CDR3 region has the DNA TGTGCCACCAGCAGGAAACTAGCGGGAGGGCCCAGGGATACGCAGTATTTT. V gene TRBV15 combines with J gene TRBJ2-3, with 13 bases identical to TRBD2. The CDR3 sequence is 17 residues long. The V gene end was trimmed by 3 bases and the J gene end by 6 bases; junction bases not matched to a gene: 9. Germline V CDR1 and CDR2: LNHNV, YYDKDF (reference sequence). The full variable domain, its missing parts supplied by reference TRBV15 and TRBJ2-3, is DAMVIQNPRYQVTQFGKPVTLSCSQTLNHNVMYWYQQKSSQAPKLLFHYYDKDFNNEADTPDNFQSRRPNTSFCFLDIRSPGLGDTAMYLCATSRKLAGGPRDTQYFGPGTRLTVL.

The chain links TRBV9 to TRBJ2-1; 7 bases align to TRBD2. V dropped 0 bases and J dropped 7; count of bases not matched to a gene: 13. The germline V gene has CDR1 SGDLS and CDR2 YYNGEE. This CDR3 is 17 amino acids long. The CDR3 DNA follows: TGTGCCAGCAGCGTAGCCCACGGGACTTCCGGGGGGAATGAGCAGTTCTTC. Protein: CASSVAHGTSGGNEQFF.

This chain joins TRBV7-9 and TRBJ2-7; the D gene is possibly TRBD2 (6 bases). The V end was cut by 0 bases, the J end by 2 bases, with 14 bases between. The germline CDR1 and CDR2 sequences are SEHNR and FQNEAQ (reference sequence). The length of the CDR3 is 16 residues. The CDR3 region is CASSLARSGSAYEQYF. DNA of the CDR3: TGTGCCAGCAGCTTAGCGCGTAGCGGATCTGCCTACGAGCAGTACTTC.

The chain joins TRBV6-6 to TRBJ2-2; the match to TRBD1 covers 10 bases. This CDR3 spans 18 amino acids. V dropped 5 bases and J dropped 7; count of bases not matched to a gene: 16. CDR1 is MNHNY and CDR2 is SVGAGI in the germline V gene (reference sequence). CDR3 sequence: CASSRRPGQGMRGGELFF. As DNA, the CDR3 is TGTGCCAGCAGTCGCCGTCCGGGACAGGGGATGAGAGGCGGGGAGCTGTTTTTT.

The table lists this clone with a count of one. V usage is TRBV28 and J usage is TRBJ1-2; D is unresolved. There are 16 residues in the CDR3. Germline CDR1 reads MDHEN; CDR2 reads SYDVKM. Trimming cost V 1 base and J 1 base, with 13 bases left between them. The CDR3 loop is CASSLFGFELNYGYTF. The CDR3 DNA reads TGTGCCAGCAGTTTATTTGGTTTTGAGCTTAACTATGGCTACACCTTC.

The chain carries TRBV6-5 and TRBJ1-4; possibly TRBD1 for D (5 bases). Per germline, CDR1 MNHEY and CDR2 SVGAGI. Trimming removed 6 bases from V and 4 bases from J, with 15 bases in between. The CDR3 length is 15 residues. The CDR3 coding sequence is TGTGCCAGCAGCCTAGCGGGGCTTGATAATGAAAAACTGTTTTTT. It encodes CASSLAGLDNEKLFF.